Shown below are 17 T cell receptor beta chains from a single sample sequenced in a study of T cell responses to AZD1222 COVID-19 vaccine. The data were produced by immunoSEQ multiplex PCR, yet TCRdb's version contains in-frame clones alone and is incomplete. The sample lists 90,000 to 110,000 clones; around 89% were seen once. The sequenced sample was peripheral blood, obtained on day 0 of AZD1222 vaccination. The source is an adult in good health.

With respect to this clone: The same CDR3 arises from other DNA sequences in this sample as well. The chain has TRBV9 and TRBJ2-1, with no clear D. Germline CDR1 SGDLS, CDR2 YYNGEE. This CDR3 has 13 amino acids. V was cut by 3 bases and J by 4 bases, with 8 bases left in between. The CDR3 DNA sequence: TGTGCCAGCAGCGCAAGACTGTACAATGAGCAGTTCTTC. Translating it yields CASSARLYNEQFF.

V and J are TRBV30 and TRBJ1-1; 9 bases are a match to TRBD1. Trimming cost V 4 bases and J 5 bases; bases outside gene matches: 5. CDR1 and CDR2 (germline): GTSNPN, SVGIG (reference sequence). The CDR3 runs 13 residues. DNA of the CDR3: TGTGCCTGGACCGGGACAGGGTGGACTGAAGCTTTCTTT. Amino acids: CAWTGTGWTEAFF. The whole variable domain, remainder taken from reference TRBV30 and TRBJ1-1, is SQTIHQWPATLVQPVGSPLSLECTVEGTSNPNLYWYRQAAGRGLQLLFYSVGIGQISSEVPQNLSASRPQDRQFILSSKKLLLSDSGFYLCAWTGTGWTEAFFGQGTRLTVV.

This clone occurred once. The chain couples TRBV3-1 (or the pseudogene TRBV3-2) to TRBJ2-3, with D tentatively TRBD2 (6 bases). This CDR3 spans 17 amino acids. Germline V gene lookup returns CDR1 LGHDT and CDR2 YNNKEL (reference sequence). V was pared by 4 bases and J by 2 bases, with 19 bases between. The CDR3 region is CASSPGRRGPATDTQYF. For the CDR3, the DNA is TGTGCCAGCAGCCCCGGACGGCGGGGCCCCGCCACAGATACGCAGTATTTT.

This chain uses TRBV5-8 with TRBJ1-1; no definite D call. Trimming took 6 bases from V and 10 from J, leaving 16 bases between them. The CDR3 totals 12 residues. CDR1 is SGHTS and CDR2 is YDEGEE in the germline V gene. The CDR3 loop is CASTYPFGLAFF. CDR3 DNA: TGTGCCAGCACCTATCCTTTTGGGTTAGCTTTCTTT.

This chain connects TRBV29-1 to TRBJ2-1, with 7 bases that match TRBD2. The CDR3 is made up of 13 amino acids. CDR1 is SQVTM, CDR2 ANQGSEA, per germline. The ends lost 3 bases at V and 8 bases at J; junction bases unmatched: 7. The CDR3 protein is CSVEGEGSYEQFF. CDR3 nucleotides: TGCAGCGTTGAGGGGGAGGGGAGTTATGAGCAGTTCTTC.

The chain couples TRBV9 to TRBJ2-5; 9 positions match TRBD2. This CDR3 comprises 16 residues. V lost 1 base and J lost 2; bases outside the gene matches: 6. Germline CDR1 and CDR2: SGDLS and YYNGEE. The CDR3 sequence: CASSVLGLATQETQYF. The DNA for the CDR3 is TGTGCCAGCAGCGTACTAGGACTAGCGACACAAGAGACCCAGTACTTC.

V is TRBV19 and J is TRBJ2-1; no reliable D call. CDR3 length: 13 amino acids. With 6 bases removed from V and 8 bases from J, the gap between germline ends came to 14 bases. Germline CDR1 is LNHDA and CDR2 is SQIVND (reference sequence). The CDR3 is CASREHARDEQFF. The CDR3, as DNA: TGTGCCAGTAGGGAGCACGCGCGCGATGAGCAGTTCTTC.

This chain joins TRBV11-3 and TRBJ2-1; TRBD2 matches 7 bases. The CDR3 sequence is 16 residues long. Unmatched junction bases numbered 9, after V lost 4 bases and J lost 3 bases. Germline lookup yields CDR1 SGHNT and CDR2 YENEEA. The CDR3 DNA follows: TGTGCCAGCAGCTCTATGGGGGGGGAGCTCTACAATGAGCAGTTCTTC. This gives the protein CASSSMGGELYNEQFF.

The chain has TRBV24-1 and TRBJ2-1, with 15 bases aligning to TRBD2. The trim removed 7 bases at V and 5 bases at J, leaving 8 bases unmatched. Germline values: CDR1 KGHDR, CDR2 SFDVKD. The CDR3 consists of 17 residues. The CDR3 sequence is CATSPGTSGRYHNEQFF. The CDR3 DNA reads TGTGCCACCAGCCCCGGGACTAGCGGGAGGTATCACAATGAGCAGTTCTTC.

V is TRBV3-1 (or the pseudogene TRBV3-2) and J is TRBJ2-7; D is uncertain. The V gene's germline CDR1 is LGHDT and CDR2 YNNKEL (reference sequence). V lost 1 base to trimming and J lost 0 bases, with 7 bases between them. CDR3 length: 14 residues. The CDR3 DNA reads TGTGCCAGCAGCCAAGTCCCCAACTCCTACGAGCAGTACTTC. Its translation: CASSQVPNSYEQYF.

V is TRBV9 and J is TRBJ1-3, with TRBD1 matching 8 bases. The CDR3 is 14 residues long. CDR1 SGDLS and CDR2 YYNGEE come from the germline V gene. The trim removed 3 bases at V and 2 bases at J, leaving 1 base unmatched. The CDR3 region has the DNA TGTGCCAGCAGCGGGGGACAGGCTGGAAACACCATATATTTT. It is translated as CASSGGQAGNTIYF.

V gene TRBV19 combines with J gene TRBJ2-1; maybe TRBD2 (6 bases). Germline V gene lookup returns CDR1 LNHDA and CDR2 SQIVND (reference sequence). The CDR3 has 11 amino acids. V shed 4 bases and J shed 8 bases, with 6 bases lying between them. CDR3 DNA: TGTGCCAGTAGTAGGAGGGATGAGCAGTTCTTC. Amino acids: CASSRRDEQFF.

The chain recombines TRBV5-1 with TRBJ1-4, with 8 bases matching TRBD1. Per germline, CDR1 SGHRS and CDR2 YFSETQ. The ends lost 0 bases at V and 5 bases at J; junction bases unmatched: 6. CDR3 size: 16 residues. CDR3 nucleotides: TGCGCCAGCAGCTTGGATACCCCAGGGGGCAATGAAAAACTGTTTTTT. It codes for CASSLDTPGGNEKLFF.

The CDR3 here is CASSLLVTGANVLTF. CDR3 nucleotide sequence: TGTGCCAGCAGCTTACTTGTAACTGGGGCCAACGTCCTGACTTTC. This chain connects TRBV7-8 to TRBJ2-6; no firm D call. Looked up from germline, CDR1 is SGHVS and CDR2 is FQNEAQ. The CDR3 has 15 residues. The V end was cut by 2 bases, the J end by 2 bases, with 7 bases between. Supplemented by reference TRBV7-8 and TRBJ2-6, the full variable domain reads GAGVSQSPRYKVAKRGQDVALRCDPISGHVSLFWYQQALGQGPEFLTYFQNEAQLDKSGLPSDRFFAERPEGSVSTLKIQRTQQEDSAVYLCASSLLVTGANVLTFGAGSRLTVL.

The CDR3 sequence: CASSSPGLETGYTF. CDR3 nucleotides: TGTGCCAGCAGTTCCCCGGGGTTAGAGACTGGCTACACCTTC. The V and J genes are TRBV27 and TRBJ1-2; unclear D gene. There are 14 residues in the CDR3. With 4 bases removed from V and 7 bases from J, the gap between germline ends came to 16 bases. Germline-derived CDR1 and CDR2 are MNHEY and SMNVEV (reference sequence).

The genes are TRBV7-9 and TRBJ1-4, with no clear D. Germline lookup yields CDR1 SEHNR and CDR2 FQNEAQ (reference sequence). This CDR3 has 14 residues. The V and J ends lost 5 bases and 8 bases respectively, with 15 bases between them. CDR3 nucleotides: TGTGCCAGCAGCGATCGGGTTCTAGGAGAAAAACTGTTTTTT. Protein sequence: CASSDRVLGEKLFF.

The V and J genes are TRBV14 and TRBJ1-2; D unclear. From germline, CDR1 is SGHDN and CDR2 FVKESK. The CDR3 length is 13 residues. V lost 0 bases, J lost 4 bases, and 6 bases lay in between. The CDR3 loop reads CASSQDAVYGYTF. CDR3 DNA sequence: TGTGCCAGCAGCCAAGACGCGGTCTATGGCTACACCTTC.